A selection of T cell receptor beta chains follows, all from one sample in a study of T-cell memory formation after mild COVID-19. Each CDR3 protein is one row after TCRdb ran MiXCR on the 5' RACE reads. The data show some 180,000 distinct CDR3 sequences, about 18% seen once. Input material: PBMCs or a T cell subset sorted from them (not recorded which). Receptors were obtained from a man in his late teens or twenties who had mild COVID-19 (a few samples of this study predate the infection). Cell type and time point are not known. The CDR3 runs from the conserved cysteine through the conserved F or W. A D gene is named only where the DNA matches it firmly. Only part of the rows carry a size: once, few, many, or a class if the clone is expanded.

V,J,size,D,CDR3,DNA
TRBV4-2,TRBJ1-1,.,.,CASSQDMTAVRAFF,TGTGCCAGCAGCCAAGATATGACGGCCGTCCGGGCTTTCTTT
TRBV20-1,TRBJ1-6,.,.,CSARNTPSYNSPLHF,TGCAGTGCTAGAAACACTCCCTCCTATAATTCACCCCTCCACTTT
TRBV7-9,TRBJ2-3,many,.,CASSLAGARSTDTQYF,TGTGCCAGCAGCTTAGCCGGAGCGCGCAGCACAGATACGCAGTATTTT
TRBV20-1,TRBJ2-3,many,.,CSARGLASTDTQYF,TGCAGTGCTAGAGGACTTGCGAGCACAGATACGCAGTATTTT
TRBV12-3/TRBV12-4,TRBJ1-5,many,.,CASRSGVYSNQPQHF,TGTGCCAGCAGATCAGGGGTCTATAGCAATCAGCCCCAGCATTTT
TRBV9,TRBJ2-1,few,.,CASSGGDTRRGQFF,TGTGCCAGCAGCGGGGGGGACACCCGACGCGGGCAGTTCTTC
TRBV27,TRBJ2-2,few,.,CASSLGGLGELFF,TGTGCCAGCAGTTTAGGGGGGCTCGGGGAGCTGTTTTTT
TRBV6-5,TRBJ2-4,.,.,CASSSATQVGIQYF,TGTGCCAGCAGTTCCGCGACCCAGGTGGGCATTCAGTACTTC
TRBV10-2,TRBJ2-7,many,.,CASTHNSYEQYF,TGCGCCAGCACGCACAACTCCTACGAGCAGTACTTC
TRBV28,TRBJ2-1,.,TRBD2,CASSRPQGLAEIVGVF,TGTGCCAGCAGCCGACCACAGGGACTAGCAGAAATTGTAGGGGTCTTC
TRBV28,TRBJ2-3,many,.,CASSSYTDTQYF,TGTGCCAGCAGTTCATACACAGATACGCAGTATTTT
TRBV7-3,TRBJ2-1,many,.,CASSQMGYNEQFF,TGTGCCAGCAGCCAAATGGGGTACAATGAGCAGTTCTTC
TRBV20-1,TRBJ1-2,.,.,CSARPGANYGYTF,TGCAGTGCTCGACCCGGGGCCAACTATGGCTACACCTTC
TRBV6-6,TRBJ2-5,.,TRBD2,CASSGLAGPMWETQYF,TGTGCCAGCAGCGGACTAGCGGGGCCTATGTGGGAGACCCAGTACTTC
TRBV7-2,TRBJ1-1,.,.,CASSGRGGTEAFF,TGTGCCAGCAGCGGGAGGGGGGGCACTGAAGCTTTCTTT
TRBV18,TRBJ2-7,.,TRBD1,CASSPRQGDVEQYF,TGTGCCAGCTCACCACGACAGGGGGATGTCGAGCAGTACTTC
TRBV7-2,TRBJ2-2,.,.,CASSPTGPTGELFF,TGTGCCAGCAGCCCCACAGGGCCCACCGGGGAGCTGTTTTTT
TRBV2,TRBJ1-2,.,TRBD1,CASSGDRDVYGYTF,TGTGCCAGCAGTGGGGACAGGGACGTCTATGGCTACACCTTC
TRBV10-3,TRBJ2-3,few,TRBD2,CAIRPGTTIETDTQYF,TGTGCCATCAGGCCCGGGACTACAATCGAAACAGATACGCAGTATTTT
TRBV6-5,TRBJ2-4,.,.,CASSSIGLAKNIQYF,TGTGCCAGCAGTTCGATCGGGTTAGCCAAAAACATTCAGTACTTC
TRBV6-2/TRBV6-3,TRBJ2-2,.,.,CASSYRSPGELFF,TGTGCCAGCAGTTACAGATCACCCGGGGAGCTGTTTTTT
TRBV29-1,TRBJ2-7,few,.,CSVNPTTGNEQYF,TGCAGCGTTAACCCAACTACAGGGAACGAGCAGTACTTC
TRBV12-3/TRBV12-4,TRBJ1-4,few,.,CASSFRRDQSWEKLFF,TGTGCCAGCAGTTTCCGCCGGGATCAGTCTTGGGAAAAACTGTTTTTT
TRBV5-1,TRBJ2-3,few,.,CASSLGDPGTDTQYF,TGCGCCAGCAGCTTGGGAGACCCTGGCACAGATACGCAGTATTTT
TRBV5-1,TRBJ2-5,.,.,CASSRRYQETQYF,TGCGCCAGCAGCCGGAGGTACCAAGAGACCCAGTACTTC
TRBV7-9,TRBJ2-2,.,.,CASSLANRTSTGELFF,TGTGCCAGCAGCTTGGCCAACCGGACTTCCACCGGGGAGCTGTTTTTT
TRBV6-2/TRBV6-3,TRBJ2-3,.,.,CASSYHDWGDTQYF,TGTGCCAGCAGTTATCACGACTGGGGAGATACGCAGTATTTT
TRBV3-1,TRBJ1-1,few,.,CASSQRQNTEAFF,TGTGCCAGCAGCCAACGCCAGAACACTGAAGCTTTCTTT
TRBV20-1,TRBJ2-3,few,.,CSARFGNVGTDTQYF,TGCAGTGCTAGATTTGGGAATGTAGGCACAGATACGCAGTATTTT
TRBV7-2,TRBJ2-3,.,TRBD2,CASSLTSGSGGDTQYF,TGTGCCAGCAGCTTGACTAGCGGGTCCGGCGGGGATACGCAGTATTTT
TRBV28,TRBJ1-4,.,TRBD1,CASSGQGAWGKLFF,TGTGCCAGCAGTGGACAGGGGGCTTGGGGAAAACTGTTTTTT
TRBV6-5,TRBJ1-6,few,.,CASSLERPSSPLHF,TGTGCCAGCAGTTTGGAAAGGCCGTCTTCACCCCTCCACTTT
TRBV5-1,TRBJ1-5,few,TRBD1,CASSLGPGQGVGQPQHF,TGCGCCAGCAGCTTGGGGCCGGGACAGGGGGTAGGGCAGCCCCAGCATTTT
TRBV6-2/TRBV6-3,TRBJ1-1,.,.,CASSLRGSEAFF,TGTGCCAGCAGTTTGAGGGGGTCTGAAGCTTTCTTT
TRBV20-1,TRBJ1-2,.,.,CSATDNYGYTF,TGCAGTGCTACCGACAACTATGGCTACACCTTC
TRBV24-1,TRBJ2-3,.,.,CATSDPGQASGNTQYF,TGTGCCACCAGTGATCCCGGACAGGCGAGCGGGAATACGCAGTATTTT
TRBV6-2/TRBV6-3,TRBJ1-5,.,TRBD1,CASSYPGTGITPQHF,TGTGCCAGCAGTTACCCCGGGACAGGAATAACTCCCCAGCATTTT
TRBV4-2,TRBJ2-2,.,.,CASSQNSAGTANTGELFF,TGTGCCAGCAGCCAGAACTCAGCCGGGACGGCGAACACCGGGGAGCTGTTTTTT
TRBV4-1,TRBJ1-2,.,.,CASSQVAKGIYGYTF,TGCGCCAGCAGCCAAGTCGCGAAAGGGATCTATGGCTACACCTTC
TRBV12-3/TRBV12-4,TRBJ2-5,.,.,CASSRTTGYGETQYF,TGTGCCAGCAGTAGGACTACAGGTTATGGGGAGACCCAGTACTTC
TRBV27,TRBJ1-5,.,.,CASSLGNTKGQPQHF,TGTGCCAGCAGTTTAGGGAACACCAAGGGTCAGCCCCAGCATTTT
TRBV6-2/TRBV6-3,TRBJ1-1,once,.,CASSYWVGARTEAFF,TGTGCCAGCAGTTACTGGGTCGGAGCTCGAACTGAAGCTTTCTTT
TRBV20-1,TRBJ2-5,few,.,CSARDSGGRETQYF,TGCAGTGCTAGAGACTCCGGGGGCCGGGAGACCCAGTACTTC
TRBV7-9,TRBJ2-3,many,.,CASSLVGGTDTQYF,TGTGCCAGCAGCTTAGTTGGGGGGACAGATACGCAGTATTTT
TRBV29-1,TRBJ1-2,few,TRBD1,CSVREQGAFGYTF,TGCAGCGTCCGAGAACAGGGGGCGTTTGGCTACACCTTC
TRBV18,TRBJ2-1,few,TRBD2,CASSPGWRGAYNEQFF,TGTGCCAGCTCACCCGGATGGCGGGGGGCGTACAATGAGCAGTTCTTC
TRBV6-5,TRBJ2-5,.,.,CASSPPDYRGHQETQYF,TGTGCCAGCAGTCCGCCGGATTACCGGGGGCACCAAGAGACCCAGTACTTC
TRBV12-3/TRBV12-4,TRBJ2-2,few,TRBD1,CASSFRQGAGELFF,TGTGCCAGCAGTTTCCGACAGGGCGCCGGGGAGCTGTTTTTT
TRBV7-2,TRBJ2-3,few,.,CASTSGVRRADTQYF,TGTGCCAGCACCTCGGGGGTAAGGAGGGCAGATACGCAGTATTTT
TRBV5-1,TRBJ2-3,.,TRBD2,CASSPLAGGVTDTQYF,TGCGCCAGCAGCCCCCTAGCGGGGGGGGTAACAGATACGCAGTATTTT
TRBV5-1,TRBJ2-3,few,.,CASSLLGAALDTQYF,TGCGCCAGCAGCTTGTTAGGGGCCGCCCTCGATACGCAGTATTTT
TRBV3-2,TRBJ2-3,.,.,CASSRSGQVHSTDTQYF,TGTGCCAGCAGCCGTTCAGGACAGGTCCATAGCACAGATACGCAGTATTTT
TRBV20-1,TRBJ1-5,.,.,CSASRWGQTQPQHF,TGCAGTGCTAGTCGGTGGGGGCAGACTCAGCCCCAGCATTTT
TRBV7-2,TRBJ1-1,.,TRBD1,CASSFRDRGDRAFF,TGTGCCAGCAGCTTCCGGGACAGGGGTGATCGCGCTTTCTTT
TRBV24-1,TRBJ1-3,.,.,CATTPPPGPGNTIYF,TGTGCCACCACCCCTCCACCGGGTCCTGGAAACACCATATATTTT
TRBV6-5,TRBJ1-3,few,.,CASSYSAGTAGNTIYF,TGTGCCAGCAGTTACTCTGCCGGGACGGCAGGAAACACCATATATTTT
TRBV12-3/TRBV12-4,TRBJ1-2,.,.,CASRPQETLSGYTF,TGTGCCAGCAGGCCGCAGGAGACACTTTCTGGCTACACCTTC
TRBV5-1,TRBJ2-2,.,.,CASSLSLVITGELFF,TGCGCCAGCAGCTTGAGCCTAGTTATCACCGGGGAGCTGTTTTTT
TRBV7-6,TRBJ2-5,.,TRBD1,CASSFGQVKLQETQYF,TGTGCCAGCAGCTTCGGACAGGTTAAACTCCAAGAGACCCAGTACTTC